Presented here are 26 T cell receptor beta chains from one specimen sequenced in a study of blood T cell repertoires in COVID-19. Sequencing used immunoSEQ multiplex PCR; TCRdb keeps in-frame clones, though not all of them. The sample lists 250,000 to 300,000 clones, 81% occurring once. The source material was peripheral blood. The receptors were gathered from a woman aged 55-70 years with active or convalescent COVID-19.

This chain connects TRBV27 to TRBJ1-5; maybe TRBD1 (5 bases). The CDR3 extends over 13 amino acids. The V end was cut by 6 bases, the J end by 3 bases, with 9 bases between. Germline V gene data show CDR1 as MNHEY and CDR2 as SMNVEV (reference sequence). As DNA, the CDR3 is TGTGCCAGCAGCCAGGGTTCCAATCAGCCCCAGCATTTT. Protein product: CASSQGSNQPQHF.

The V and J genes are TRBV7-2 and TRBJ2-3; 12 nucleotides agree with TRBD2. Germline loops: CDR1 SGHTA, CDR2 FQGNSA. The CDR3 sequence is 16 residues long. Trimming at V came to 4 bases and at J to 4 bases, leaving 6 bases not matched to a gene. The DNA for the CDR3 is TGTGCCAGCAGCTCTAGCGGGGGGGCGAGCGCAGATACGCAGTATTTT. This sequence encodes CASSSSGGASADTQYF.

The chain recombines TRBV7-9 with TRBJ1-6; D gene ambiguous. V was pared by 5 bases and J by 8 bases, with 19 bases between. The CDR3 sequence is 16 residues long. The germline V gene has CDR1 SEHNR and CDR2 FQNEAQ (reference sequence). The CDR3 sequence is CASSQGGGRRDSPLHF. The CDR3 DNA sequence: TGTGCCAGCAGCCAAGGAGGAGGGCGTCGAGATTCACCCCTCCACTTT.

In this sample, this clone turned up once. The same CDR3 is also encoded by other DNA sequences in this sample. This rearrangement joins TRBV2 to TRBJ1-1; no clear D gene. In germline, CDR1 is SNHLY, CDR2 FYNNEI. With 6 bases removed from V and 1 base from J, the gap between germline ends came to 9 bases. This CDR3 contains 13 residues. DNA for the CDR3: TGTGCCAGCAGCGCCGAGGGGAACACTGAAGCTTTCTTT. This translates into CASSAEGNTEAFF.

This clone was counted between two and nine times. The rearrangement links TRBV19 to TRBJ1-2, with 8 bases identical to TRBD1. V trimming: 2 bases; J trimming: 4 bases; junction bases outside the gene matches: 6. This CDR3 has 15 residues. Germline V gene lookup returns CDR1 LNHDA and CDR2 SQIVND (reference sequence). CDR3: CASSIYGRGLYGYTF. The DNA of the CDR3 is TGTGCCAGTAGTATATATGGCAGGGGGCTCTATGGCTACACCTTC.

This chain joins TRBV6-2 or TRBV6-3 and TRBJ2-1; a weak D match, TRBD1 (5 bases). CDR3 length: 14 amino acids. Looked up from germline, CDR1 is MNHEY and CDR2 is SVGEGT. The V end lost 2 bases, the J end lost 9 bases, and 14 bases lay between the germline ends. The CDR3 loop reads CASSYVTGAGEQFF. As DNA, the CDR3 is TGTGCCAGCAGTTACGTAACTGGGGCCGGTGAGCAGTTCTTC.

This chain connects TRBV9 to TRBJ2-1; TRBD2 agrees at 7 bases. From germline, CDR1 is SGDLS and CDR2 YYNGEE. The CDR3 consists of 17 residues. V shed 4 bases, J shed 5 bases, and the junction held 15 bases outside the gene matches. In DNA form, the CDR3 reads TGTGCCAGCAGCCCCCACCCGGAGGGAGGGCCGCACAATGAGCAGTTCTTC. Translation: CASSPHPEGGPHNEQFF. The variable domain in full, with the rest retrieved from reference TRBV9 and TRBJ2-1, is DSGVTQTPKHLITATGQRVTLRCSPRSGDLSVYWYQQSLDQGLQFLIQYYNGEERAKGNILERFSAQQFPDLHSELNLSSLELGDSALYFCASSPHPEGGPHNEQFFGPGTRLTVL.

This chain links TRBV6-5 with TRBJ2-7; tentative D call: TRBD1 (6 bases). Germline CDR1 MNHEY, CDR2 SVGAGI. The V end lost 2 bases, the J end lost 5 bases, and 13 bases lay between the germline ends. The CDR3 length is 14 residues. Here the CDR3 reads CASSYRRDTDEQYF. The CDR3, as DNA: TGTGCCAGCAGTTACCGACGGGACACTGACGAGCAGTACTTC.

The J gene is TRBJ1-2, the V gene TRBV4-1; 7 nucleotides agree with TRBD1. Germline trimming cut 2 bases from V and 3 bases from J; bases unmatched to any gene: 3. Looked up from germline, CDR1 is MGHRA and CDR2 is YSYEKL. The CDR3 spans 14 residues. Here the CDR3 DNA reads TGCGCCAGCAGCCAAATAGACAGGGACTATGGCTACACCTTC. Amino acid sequence: CASSQIDRDYGYTF.

The V gene is TRBV9, the J gene TRBJ1-1; no definite D call. The CDR3 length is 15 residues. Trimming removed 2 bases from V and 3 bases from J, with 14 bases in between. Per germline, CDR1 SGDLS and CDR2 YYNGEE. The CDR3 region has the DNA TGTGCCAGCAGCGTTGGCAGCACCCTAGACACTGAAGCTTTCTTT. Translating it yields CASSVGSTLDTEAFF.

The chain joins TRBV20-1 to TRBJ2-3; 15 bases match TRBD2. The CDR3 loop spans 19 amino acids. CDR1 and CDR2 (germline): DFQATT, SNEGSKA (reference sequence). V shed 3 bases and J 6 bases; nucleotides not matched to a gene: 16. The CDR3 DNA reads TGCAGTGCTAGTAGGACTAGCGGGGGGGCAGTCAGGGTATCGGATACGCAGTATTTT. It specifies CSASRTSGGAVRVSDTQYF.

The chain combines TRBV3-1 (or the pseudogene TRBV3-2) with TRBJ2-5; TRBD2 matches at 9 bases. After removal of 4 bases from V and 1 base from J, the junction contained 10 bases not matched to a gene. Germline assignment: CDR1 LGHDT and CDR2 YNNKEL (reference sequence). The CDR3 covers 17 residues. CDR3 coding DNA: TGTGCCAGCAGCCGTAAGCGGGGGGCCGGGCCCCAAGAGACCCAGTACTTC. Translation: CASSRKRGAGPQETQYF.

This clone was seen a few times. The genes are TRBV18 and TRBJ1-1; 8 nucleotides align to TRBD1. V trimming: 5 bases; J trimming: 1 base; junction bases outside the gene matches: 3. This CDR3 is 14 amino acids long. From germline, CDR1 is KGHSH and CDR2 LQKENI. The DNA for the CDR3 is TGTGCCAGCTCATTCACAGGGGGGAACACTGAAGCTTTCTTT. It yields the protein CASSFTGGNTEAFF. Based on the CDR3 plus reference TRBV18 and TRBJ1-1, the full variable domain is NAGVMQNPRHLVRRRGQEARLRCSPMKGHSHVYWYRQLPEEGLKFMVYLQKENIIDESGMPKERFSAEFPKEGPSILRIQQVVRGDSAAYFCASSFTGGNTEAFFGQGTRLTVV.

This clone was seen only a few times. The chain combines TRBV30 with TRBJ1-2; D might be TRBD1 (5 bases). The CDR3 is 14 residues long. CDR1 and CDR2 from the germline V gene are GTSNPN and SVGIG (reference sequence). V was shortened by 0 bases and J by 2 bases, with 10 bases between the two germline ends. CDR3 sequence: CAWSVAGWNYGYTF. CDR3 sequence (DNA): TGTGCCTGGAGTGTAGCAGGGTGGAACTATGGCTACACCTTC.

This chain links TRBV7-3 with TRBJ1-1, with D uncertain. Trimming cost V 2 bases and J 0 bases, with 10 bases left between them. Germline V gene data show CDR1 as SGHTA and CDR2 as FQGTGA. CDR3 length equals 15 residues. The CDR3 region is CASSLRPQLNTEAFF. For the CDR3, the DNA is TGTGCCAGCAGCTTACGTCCACAGCTGAACACTGAAGCTTTCTTT.

This clone was seen just once. The V gene is TRBV6-5, the J gene TRBJ1-6; 7 bases align to TRBD1. Germline V gives CDR1 MNHEY, CDR2 SVGAGI. This CDR3 has 14 amino acids. The V segment lost 4 bases and the J segment 5 bases; nucleotides outside the gene matches: 2. The CDR3 nucleotides are TGTGCCAGCAGTTTCACAGGGGATAATTCACCCCTCCACTTT. This sequence encodes CASSFTGDNSPLHF.

This clone was detected many times. J is TRBJ2-3 and V is TRBV7-9; D is undetermined. Trimming took off 7 bases at V and 5 bases at J, with 10 bases between the two ends. Germline V gene data show CDR1 as SEHNR and CDR2 as FQNEAQ (reference sequence). The CDR3 contains 12 residues. For the CDR3, the DNA is TGTGCCAGCAACAAGCTAGAAGATACGCAGTATTTT. It is translated as CASNKLEDTQYF.

As concerns this clone: A read error may produce the germline difference seen at one junction end. The rearrangement joins TRBV19 to TRBJ2-2; D call uncertain. The V gene's germline CDR1 is LNHDA and CDR2 SQIVND (reference sequence). This CDR3 is built from 11 residues. CDR3: CASRHTRELFF. The CDR3 DNA reads as TGTGCCAGTAGACACACCCGGGAGCTGTTTTTT. Based on the CDR3 plus reference TRBV19 and TRBJ2-2, the full variable domain is DGGITQSPKYLFRKEGQNVTLSCEQNLNHDAMYWYRQDPGQGLRLIYYSQIVNDFQKGDIAEGYSVSREKKESFPLTVTSAQKNPTAFYLCASRHTRELFFGEGSRLTVL.

J is TRBJ1-3 and V is TRBV4-1; maybe TRBD1 (5 bases). The CDR3 is made up of 16 amino acids. The germline V gene has CDR1 MGHRA and CDR2 YSYEKL. Trimming left V 0 bases short and J 4 bases short, with 13 bases between. The CDR3 protein is CASSQDLRGGGNTIYF. In DNA form, the CDR3 reads TGCGCCAGCAGCCAAGATTTAAGGGGAGGCGGAAACACCATATATTTT.

The chain uses TRBV5-1 and TRBJ2-7; a weak D match, TRBD1 (6 bases). The CDR3 length is 15 residues. V lost 0 bases, J lost 0 bases, and 10 bases lay in between. The germline V gene has CDR1 SGHRS and CDR2 YFSETQ. The CDR3 here is CASSLGTVNSYEQYF. The CDR3 DNA sequence: TGCGCCAGCAGCTTGGGGACAGTGAACTCCTACGAGCAGTACTTC.

This clone was picked up a small number of times. The DNA for the CDR3 is TGTGCCAGCTCACCACCGGTAACAGGCACTGAAGCTTTCTTT. Amino acid sequence: CASSPPVTGTEAFF. The V gene is TRBV18, the J gene TRBJ1-1; possible D gene TRBD1, 5 bases. Germline V gene lookup returns CDR1 KGHSH and CDR2 LQKENI. The ends were cut back, 0 bases at V and 4 bases at J, with 9 bases in the middle. The CDR3 consists of 14 residues.

V gene TRBV11-2 combines with J gene TRBJ2-7, with 11 bases matching TRBD2. The J segment lost 5 bases and the V segment lost 7 bases, leaving 10 bases of the junction unmatched. CDR1 is SGHAT and CDR2 is FQNNGV in the germline V gene. CDR3 size: 15 residues. The CDR3 coding sequence is TGTGCCAGCACCTTGGGACTAGCGGCGGGCCACGAGCAGTACTTC. It yields the protein CASTLGLAAGHEQYF.

The table lists this clone with a few counts. The V and J genes are TRBV5-4 and TRBJ1-1; TRBD1 matches 8 bases. The V segment lost 5 bases and the J segment 1 base; nucleotides outside the gene matches: 7. The CDR3 runs to 15 residues. Germline V gene lookup returns CDR1 SGHNT and CDR2 YYREEE (reference sequence). The CDR3 here is CASRPDRGRNTEAFF. In DNA form, the CDR3 reads TGTGCCAGCAGACCAGACAGGGGACGGAACACTGAAGCTTTCTTT. Together with reference TRBV5-4 and TRBJ1-1, the CDR3 gives the full variable domain: ETGVTQSPTHLIKTRGQQVTLRCSSQSGHNTVSWYQQALGQGPQFIFQYYREEENGRGNFPPRFSGLQFPNYSSELNVNALELDDSALYLCASRPDRGRNTEAFFGQGTRLTVV.

CDR3 in DNA: TGTGCCACGATGGTCGGGGGATTGAACACCGGGGAGCTGTTTTTT. It encodes CATMVGGLNTGELFF. This chain links TRBV6-5 with TRBJ2-2; maybe TRBD2 (6 bases). The CDR3 covers 15 residues. Trimming stripped 10 bases from V and 1 base from J, with 16 bases between. In germline, CDR1 is MNHEY, CDR2 SVGAGI.

This chain joins TRBV11-1 and TRBJ2-5; 8 positions match TRBD2. V shed 1 base and J 6 bases; nucleotides not matched to a gene: 7. The CDR3 runs to 15 residues. Germline V lookup: CDR1 SGHAT, CDR2 FQDESV (reference sequence). In DNA, the CDR3 is TGTGCCAGCAGCTTAGTAGCGGGGTCGGGGAAGACCCAGTACTTC. Encoded protein: CASSLVAGSGKTQYF.

The chain is built from TRBV4-2 and TRBJ2-4, with TRBD1 matching over 7 bases. This CDR3 comprises 16 residues. Germline trimming cut 4 bases from V and 7 bases from J; bases unmatched to any gene: 13. Germline CDR1 reads LGHNA; CDR2 reads YNFKEQ. In DNA, the CDR3 is TGTGCCAGCAGCCCTAGGGGGCGCCCCGGGGATAACATTCAGTACTTC. Residues: CASSPRGRPGDNIQYF.